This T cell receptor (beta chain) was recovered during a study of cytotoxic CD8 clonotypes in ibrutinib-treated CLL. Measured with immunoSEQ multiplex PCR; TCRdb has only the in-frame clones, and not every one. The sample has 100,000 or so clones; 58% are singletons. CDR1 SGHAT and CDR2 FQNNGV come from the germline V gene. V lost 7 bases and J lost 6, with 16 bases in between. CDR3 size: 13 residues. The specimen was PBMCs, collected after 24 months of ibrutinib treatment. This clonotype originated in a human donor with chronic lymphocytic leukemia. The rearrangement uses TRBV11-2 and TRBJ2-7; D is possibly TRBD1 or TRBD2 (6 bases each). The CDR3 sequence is CASTPRGLAEQYF. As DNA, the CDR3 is TGTGCCAGCACCCCCCGGGGGCTGGCCGAGCAGTACTTC.